This T cell receptor (beta chain) was sequenced for a study of T cells in Graves' hyperthyroidism and ophthalmopathy. Study findings and constraints: Peripheral blood also featured most of the thyroid clonotypes expanded above 0.001.

RNA transcripts yielded amplified TCR beta CDR3 regions. Researchers ran a first-round RT-PCR on the TCR CDR3 using the HTBI primer set. TCRdb re-derived calls from the multiplex PCR reads in MiXCR, one entry per CDR3 protein. The sample gives roughly 500,000 distinct CDR3 sequences, about half of which show up once; around 19% is in the top ten. This clonotype was seen ten or more times. The target antigen is unknown. In germline, CDR1 is SGHRS, CDR2 YFSETQ. CDR3 length: 16 amino acids. Trimming cost V 4 bases and J 0 bases; bases outside gene matches: 6. Patients having uncontrolled infection, another autoimmune disease, pregnancy or lactation were not included. The diagnostic basis comprised clinical symptoms, serum thyroxine and TRAb, thyroid ultrasound and orbital computed tomography.

Sequenced material: peripheral blood or thyroid tissue (not recorded which). The gene calls are TRBV5-1 and TRBJ1-4, with 7 bases matching TRBD1. The origin of this receptor is an adult woman with Graves' disease, either hyperthyroidism or ophthalmopathy (not recorded which). CDR3: CASSPGQTATNEKLFF. CDR3 DNA: TGCGCCAGCAGCCCGGGACAGACTGCAACTAATGAAAAACTGTTTTTT. The whole variable domain, remainder taken from reference TRBV5-1 and TRBJ1-4, is KAGVTQTPRYLIKTRGQQVTLSCSPISGHRSVSWYQQTPGQGLQFLFEYFSETQRNKGNFPGRFSGRQFSNSRSEMNVSTLELGDSALYLCASSPGQTATNEKLFFGSGTQLSVL.